This is a list of T cell receptor beta chains from one sample in a study of spatial heterogeneity in lung cancer. From the 5' RACE reads, TCRdb called clonotypes with MiXCR, one entry per CDR3 protein. This table holds about 92,000 distinct CDR3 sequences, more than 10% found once. The specimen comprised PBMCs, sampled at surgery. Every receptor here comes from a male donor with early-stage non-small cell lung cancer. CDR3s include the opening cysteine and the closing phenylalanine or tryptophan. A D gene is named only where the DNA matches it firmly. Size values are once, few and many counts, or a class for expanded clones, and some rows have none.

J gene: TRBJ2-2; clone size: few; D gene: NA; V gene: TRBV11-2; CDR3 protein: CASTVEYYTGELFF; CDR3 DNA: TGTGCCAGCACCGTTGAGTATTACACCGGGGAGCTGTTTTTT
J gene: TRBJ2-2; clone size: NA; D gene: TRBD1; V gene: TRBV7-6; CDR3 protein: CASSQTRQGGTGELFF; CDR3 DNA: TGTGCCAGCAGCCAAACGAGACAGGGTGGCACCGGGGAGCTGTTTTTT
J gene: TRBJ2-1; clone size: NA; D gene: NA; V gene: TRBV7-2; CDR3 protein: CASSLDGLTNNEQFF; CDR3 DNA: TGTGCCAGCAGCTTAGATGGTTTGACAAACAATGAGCAGTTCTTC
J gene: TRBJ2-3; clone size: NA; D gene: TRBD2; V gene: TRBV7-9; CDR3 protein: CASSPRASGRAIDTQYF; CDR3 DNA: TGTGCCAGCAGCCCCAGAGCTAGCGGGAGGGCCATTGATACGCAGTATTTT
J gene: TRBJ2-1; clone size: few; D gene: TRBD1; V gene: TRBV20-1; CDR3 protein: CSARDLDKGGLVSNEQFF; CDR3 DNA: TGCAGTGCTAGAGATTTAGATAAAGGGGGCCTAGTCTCCAATGAGCAGTTCTTC
J gene: TRBJ1-2; clone size: NA; D gene: NA; V gene: TRBV6-2/TRBV6-3; CDR3 protein: CASRTSGRVYGYTF; CDR3 DNA: TGTGCCAGCAGAACCTCCGGCAGGGTCTATGGCTACACCTTC
J gene: TRBJ2-7; clone size: few; D gene: NA; V gene: TRBV10-1; CDR3 protein: CASSESAAYEQYF; CDR3 DNA: TGCGCCAGCAGTGAGTCGGCTGCCTACGAGCAGTACTTC
J gene: TRBJ2-7; clone size: NA; D gene: TRBD1; V gene: TRBV6-2/TRBV6-3; CDR3 protein: CASRSTGDEQYF; CDR3 DNA: TGTGCCAGCAGATCGACAGGGGACGAGCAGTACTTC
J gene: TRBJ2-3; clone size: NA; D gene: NA; V gene: TRBV5-1; CDR3 protein: CASTPGVLSDTQYF; CDR3 DNA: TGCGCCAGCACCCCGGGAGTTCTCTCAGATACGCAGTATTTT
J gene: TRBJ2-7; clone size: NA; D gene: NA; V gene: TRBV5-6; CDR3 protein: CASRFGSYEQYF; CDR3 DNA: TGTGCCAGCAGATTCGGGTCCTACGAGCAGTACTTC
J gene: TRBJ2-5; clone size: many; D gene: NA; V gene: TRBV5-1; CDR3 protein: CASSLIPLETQYF; CDR3 DNA: TGCGCCAGCAGCTTGATACCGCTGGAGACCCAGTACTTC
J gene: TRBJ2-4; clone size: many; D gene: NA; V gene: TRBV14; CDR3 protein: CASSQEAEPKNIQYF; CDR3 DNA: TGTGCCAGCAGCCAAGAAGCAGAGCCCAAAAACATTCAGTACTTC
J gene: TRBJ2-7; clone size: few; D gene: TRBD1; V gene: TRBV2; CDR3 protein: CASGDRGRYEQYF; CDR3 DNA: TGTGCCAGCGGGGACAGGGGGCGGTACGAGCAGTACTTC
J gene: TRBJ1-5; clone size: few; D gene: NA; V gene: TRBV7-9; CDR3 protein: CASSPLSNQPQHF; CDR3 DNA: TGTGCCAGCAGCCCCCTCAGTAATCAGCCCCAGCATTTT
J gene: TRBJ2-3; clone size: NA; D gene: NA; V gene: TRBV20-1; CDR3 protein: CSASDRGSTDTQYF; CDR3 DNA: TGCAGTGCTAGTGACCGGGGGAGCACAGATACGCAGTATTTT
J gene: TRBJ2-1; clone size: NA; D gene: TRBD1; V gene: TRBV12-5; CDR3 protein: CASGADRGSYNEQFF; CDR3 DNA: TGTGCTAGTGGTGCCGACAGGGGGTCCTACAATGAGCAGTTCTTC
J gene: TRBJ2-7; clone size: many; D gene: TRBD2; V gene: TRBV29-1; CDR3 protein: CSSGRPNGEQYF; CDR3 DNA: TGCAGTAGCGGGAGGCCCAACGGCGAGCAGTACTTC
J gene: TRBJ2-2; clone size: few; D gene: TRBD2; V gene: TRBV7-3; CDR3 protein: CASSPYRLAANTGELFF; CDR3 DNA: TGTGCCAGCAGCCCCTACAGACTAGCGGCGAACACCGGGGAGCTGTTTTTT
J gene: TRBJ2-1; clone size: many; D gene: NA; V gene: TRBV28; CDR3 protein: CASSLRGEQFF; CDR3 DNA: TGTGCCAGCAGTTTAAGGGGGGAGCAGTTCTTC
J gene: TRBJ2-7; clone size: many; D gene: TRBD2; V gene: TRBV7-6; CDR3 protein: CASSPTSGSSYEQYF; CDR3 DNA: TGTGCCAGCAGCCCTACTAGCGGGTCCTCCTACGAGCAGTACTTC
J gene: TRBJ2-1; clone size: few; D gene: NA; V gene: TRBV7-7; CDR3 protein: CASSPAAGGYNEQFF; CDR3 DNA: TGTGCTAGCAGTCCGGCGGCGGGCGGCTACAATGAGCAGTTCTTC
J gene: TRBJ1-4; clone size: once; D gene: NA; V gene: TRBV6-6; CDR3 protein: CASSYDGLVNEKLFF; CDR3 DNA: TGTGCCAGCAGTTACGATGGGTTAGTTAATGAAAAACTGTTTTTT
J gene: TRBJ1-3; clone size: once; D gene: NA; V gene: TRBV7-2; CDR3 protein: CASSLQGMSSGNTIYF; CDR3 DNA: TGTGCCAGCAGCTTACAGGGAATGAGCTCTGGAAACACCATATATTTT
J gene: TRBJ1-1; clone size: few; D gene: NA; V gene: TRBV29-1; CDR3 protein: CSVEGRTFNTEAFF; CDR3 DNA: TGCAGCGTTGAAGGAAGGACATTTAACACTGAAGCTTTCTTT
J gene: TRBJ2-5; clone size: many; D gene: TRBD1; V gene: TRBV10-3; CDR3 protein: CASSRDREETQYF; CDR3 DNA: TGTGCCTCGTCCCGGGACAGGGAGGAGACCCAGTACTTC
J gene: TRBJ2-7; clone size: NA; D gene: NA; V gene: TRBV6-2/TRBV6-3; CDR3 protein: CASSPRQPPSYEQYF; CDR3 DNA: TGTGCCAGCAGTCCGCGGCAGCCGCCCTCCTACGAGCAGTACTTC
J gene: TRBJ2-3; clone size: NA; D gene: TRBD2; V gene: TRBV9; CDR3 protein: CASSVETKFTSGSTDTQYF; CDR3 DNA: TGTGCCAGCAGCGTAGAAACGAAGTTCACTAGCGGTAGCACAGATACGCAGTATTTT
J gene: TRBJ2-7; clone size: NA; D gene: TRBD1; V gene: TRBV28; CDR3 protein: CASSPTGSSYEQYF; CDR3 DNA: TGTGCCAGCAGTCCGACAGGGAGCTCCTACGAGCAGTACTTC
J gene: TRBJ2-7; clone size: few; D gene: TRBD2; V gene: TRBV7-2; CDR3 protein: CASSFASGRYEQYF; CDR3 DNA: TGTGCCAGCAGCTTCGCTAGCGGGAGGTACGAGCAGTACTTC
J gene: TRBJ1-3; clone size: many; D gene: TRBD1; V gene: TRBV12-3/TRBV12-4; CDR3 protein: CASSFNRGPNTIYF; CDR3 DNA: TGTGCCAGCAGTTTCAACAGGGGGCCCAACACCATATATTTT
J gene: TRBJ2-4; clone size: NA; D gene: NA; V gene: TRBV7-3; CDR3 protein: CASSLEGSDKNIQYF; CDR3 DNA: TGTGCCAGCAGCTTGGAGGGGAGCGACAAAAACATTCAGTACTTC
J gene: TRBJ1-2; clone size: few; D gene: NA; V gene: TRBV20-1; CDR3 protein: CSARDNSLGRVTSANYGYTF; CDR3 DNA: TGCAGTGCTAGAGATAACAGTCTGGGCAGGGTGACATCAGCTAACTATGGCTACACCTTC
J gene: TRBJ2-5; clone size: few; D gene: NA; V gene: TRBV4-3; CDR3 protein: CASSQDFDSQTQYF; CDR3 DNA: TGCGCCAGCAGCCAAGATTTCGACAGCCAGACCCAGTACTTC
J gene: TRBJ2-7; clone size: many; D gene: TRBD1; V gene: TRBV5-1; CDR3 protein: CASSFTGGRYEQYF; CDR3 DNA: TGCGCCAGCAGCTTTACAGGGGGTAGGTACGAGCAGTACTTC
J gene: TRBJ2-5; clone size: few; D gene: NA; V gene: TRBV15; CDR3 protein: CATSADGIQETQYF; CDR3 DNA: TGTGCCACCAGCGCGGACGGAATCCAAGAGACCCAGTACTTC
J gene: TRBJ2-3; clone size: few; D gene: NA; V gene: TRBV20-1; CDR3 protein: CSALTGSPSDTQYF; CDR3 DNA: TGCAGTGCCCTAACGGGATCCCCGTCAGATACGCAGTATTTT
J gene: TRBJ2-3; clone size: NA; D gene: TRBD2; V gene: TRBV27; CDR3 protein: CASSFQPSSGDDTDTQYF; CDR3 DNA: TGTGCCAGCAGTTTTCAACCGTCCAGCGGGGACGACACAGATACGCAGTATTTT
J gene: TRBJ2-3; clone size: NA; D gene: NA; V gene: TRBV7-3; CDR3 protein: CASSLGRGSTDTQYF; CDR3 DNA: TGTGCCAGCAGCTTGGGACGGGGGAGCACAGATACGCAGTATTTT
J gene: TRBJ1-6; clone size: few; D gene: NA; V gene: TRBV4-3; CDR3 protein: CASSRLGENSPLHF; CDR3 DNA: TGCGCCAGCAGCCGGCTAGGGGAAAATTCACCCCTCCACTTT
J gene: TRBJ2-5; clone size: few; D gene: TRBD1; V gene: TRBV20-1; CDR3 protein: CSARDSTGGLETQYF; CDR3 DNA: TGCAGTGCTAGGGATTCGACAGGGGGGTTGGAGACCCAGTACTTC
J gene: TRBJ1-6; clone size: NA; D gene: NA; V gene: TRBV25-1; CDR3 protein: CASSTLENSPLHF; CDR3 DNA: TGTGCCAGCAGTACCCTAGAGAATTCACCCCTCCACTTT
J gene: TRBJ1-5; clone size: NA; D gene: NA; V gene: TRBV7-9; CDR3 protein: CASSLDGADVQPQHF; CDR3 DNA: TGTGCCAGCAGCTTAGACGGTGCTGATGTTCAGCCCCAGCATTTT
J gene: TRBJ1-2; clone size: NA; D gene: TRBD1; V gene: TRBV7-2; CDR3 protein: CASSWTGINGYTF; CDR3 DNA: TGTGCCAGCAGCTGGACAGGGATTAATGGCTACACCTTC
J gene: TRBJ2-7; clone size: many; D gene: TRBD1; V gene: TRBV6-5; CDR3 protein: CASTNWDRGYEQYF; CDR3 DNA: TGTGCCAGCACCAACTGGGACAGGGGCTACGAGCAGTACTTC
J gene: TRBJ2-3; clone size: many; D gene: NA; V gene: TRBV7-6; CDR3 protein: CASSLVRGHTDTQYF; CDR3 DNA: TGTGCCAGCAGCTTAGTACGGGGGCACACAGATACGCAGTATTTT
J gene: TRBJ2-5; clone size: few; D gene: NA; V gene: TRBV20-1; CDR3 protein: CSASVGSETQYF; CDR3 DNA: TGCAGTGCTAGCGTGGGGAGCGAGACCCAGTACTTC
J gene: TRBJ2-7; clone size: NA; D gene: NA; V gene: TRBV19; CDR3 protein: CASSPAGRVRGYEQYF; CDR3 DNA: TGTGCCAGTAGTCCCGCCGGCAGGGTCAGGGGCTACGAGCAGTACTTC
J gene: TRBJ2-1; clone size: NA; D gene: TRBD1; V gene: TRBV5-1; CDR3 protein: CASSLGQGAEQFF; CDR3 DNA: TGCGCCAGCAGCCTGGGACAGGGGGCTGAGCAGTTCTTC
J gene: TRBJ2-3; clone size: few; D gene: TRBD2; V gene: TRBV20-1; CDR3 protein: CSAKPPSGLITDTQYF; CDR3 DNA: TGCAGTGCTAAACCCCCTAGCGGGCTCATAACAGATACGCAGTATTTT
J gene: TRBJ1-5; clone size: many; D gene: NA; V gene: TRBV20-1; CDR3 protein: CSATTLGYSNQPQHF; CDR3 DNA: TGCAGTGCCACAACCTTGGGATATAGCAATCAGCCCCAGCATTTT
J gene: TRBJ1-6; clone size: NA; D gene: NA; V gene: TRBV11-2; CDR3 protein: CASSQEGHNNSPLHF; CDR3 DNA: TGTGCCAGCAGCCAAGAGGGACATAATAATTCACCCCTCCACTTT
J gene: TRBJ2-2; clone size: NA; D gene: NA; V gene: TRBV11-2; CDR3 protein: CASSFIANTGELFF; CDR3 DNA: TGTGCCAGCAGTTTTATAGCGAACACCGGGGAGCTGTTTTTT
J gene: TRBJ2-5; clone size: NA; D gene: NA; V gene: TRBV7-2; CDR3 protein: CASSTGRVGAQETQYF; CDR3 DNA: TGTGCCAGCAGCACCGGGCGAGTGGGAGCCCAAGAGACCCAGTACTTC
J gene: TRBJ1-1; clone size: many; D gene: TRBD1; V gene: TRBV5-5; CDR3 protein: CASSSDTTGGTEAFF; CDR3 DNA: TGTGCCAGCAGCTCAGATACAACAGGGGGCACTGAAGCTTTCTTT
J gene: TRBJ2-7; clone size: few; D gene: NA; V gene: TRBV19; CDR3 protein: CASSMVTGATEQYF; CDR3 DNA: TGTGCCAGTAGTATGGTCACCGGGGCTACCGAGCAGTACTTC
J gene: TRBJ2-7; clone size: many; D gene: NA; V gene: TRBV7-9; CDR3 protein: CASSAAGSYEQYF; CDR3 DNA: TGTGCCAGCAGCGCAGCAGGATCCTACGAGCAGTACTTC
J gene: TRBJ2-1; clone size: few; D gene: TRBD2; V gene: TRBV2; CDR3 protein: CASKGTSGNYNEQFF; CDR3 DNA: TGTGCCAGCAAAGGGACTAGCGGAAACTACAATGAGCAGTTCTTC
J gene: TRBJ2-1; clone size: few; D gene: NA; V gene: TRBV4-1; CDR3 protein: CASSQVSTQSEQFF; CDR3 DNA: TGCGCCAGCAGCCAAGTATCTACCCAGTCTGAGCAGTTCTTC
J gene: TRBJ2-7; clone size: NA; D gene: TRBD1; V gene: TRBV7-9; CDR3 protein: CASSGDRSWEQYF; CDR3 DNA: TGTGCCAGCAGCGGGGACAGAAGCTGGGAGCAGTACTTC
J gene: TRBJ2-7; clone size: NA; D gene: NA; V gene: TRBV7-2; CDR3 protein: CASSLTSSYEQYF; CDR3 DNA: TGTGCCAGCAGCTTAACCAGCTCCTACGAGCAGTACTTC